This T cell receptor (beta chain) was retrieved from a study of CD8 T cells in ankylosing spondylitis. Findings and caveats of the study: The disease-linked clones had a CD8+ phenotype and low blood frequencies.

For TCR beta, libraries came from quantitative 5'-RACE with molecular barcodes. TCRdb itself ran the 5' RACE reads through MiXCR, one entry per CDR3 protein. The sample includes approximately 350,000 distinct CDR3 sequences, about 15% of them seen just once. This clonotype was found a few times. The antigen is not known. The germline V gene has CDR1 SGHRS and CDR2 YFSETQ. The CDR3 sequence is 16 residues long. The trim removed 0 bases at V and 1 base at J, leaving 7 bases unmatched. J is TRBJ2-7 and V is TRBV5-1, with 7 bases that match TRBD2. This receptor was taken from a male donor with ankylosing spondylitis or in good health (not recorded which). The sequenced material came from blood, either unsorted or a sorted T cell fraction (not recorded which). CDR3 sequence: CASSLDASGPSYEQYF. The CDR3 DNA is TGCGCCAGCAGCTTGGATGCTAGCGGACCATCCTACGAGCAGTACTTC.